The 16 T cell receptor beta chains reported below all come from one sample, sequenced in a study of OX40 agonist ivuxolimab in advanced cancers. The data were produced by immunoSEQ multiplex PCR, yet TCRdb's version contains in-frame clones alone and is incomplete. The table includes under 85,000 clones, around nine tenths detected once. Sequencing was performed on CD4+ or CD8+ T cells sorted from blood, taken in a trial of the OX40 agonist ivuxolimab. These receptors were taken from an adult with an advanced solid tumor such as melanoma, head and neck, liver or kidney cancer.

The chain has TRBV27 and TRBJ2-1; D might be TRBD2 (6 bases). Germline CDR1 and CDR2: MNHEY and SMNVEV (reference sequence). There are 16 residues in the CDR3. Deletions cut 3 bases from V and 4 bases from J, with 16 bases between. The CDR3 reads CASSLRGMARYNEQFF. CDR3 nucleotide sequence: TGTGCCAGCAGTTTGCGGGGTATGGCAAGATACAATGAGCAGTTCTTC.

The V gene is TRBV7-2, the J gene TRBJ2-3; TRBD2 agrees at 8 bases. Germline assignment: CDR1 SGHTA and CDR2 FQGNSA. This CDR3 contains 15 residues. V lost 5 bases to trimming and J lost 11 bases; unmatched junction nucleotides: 15. CDR3 sequence reads: CASSVLAASQLGQYF. CDR3 DNA sequence: TGTGCCAGCAGCGTACTAGCGGCCTCGCAACTTGGGCAGTATTTT.

CDR3 loop: CASSLGQDSNQPQHF. For the CDR3, the DNA is TGTGCCAGCAGCTTAGGCCAGGATAGCAATCAGCCCCAGCATTTT. The chain recombines TRBV7-9 with TRBJ1-5, with D hard to call. This CDR3 contains 15 residues. Between the trimmed V and J ends, which lost 1 base and 0 bases, there was a span of 7 bases. Germline CDR1 and CDR2: SEHNR and FQNEAQ (reference sequence). The full variable domain, in which reference TRBV7-9 and TRBJ1-5 provide the parts outside the CDR3, is DTGVSQNPRHKITKRGQNVTFRCDPISEHNRLYWYRQTLGQGPEFLTYFQNEAQLEKSRLLSDRFSAERPKGSFSTLEIQRTEQGDSAMYLCASSLGQDSNQPQHFGDGTRLSIL.

Only a few counts were recorded for this clone. The chain has TRBV11-2 and TRBJ1-1, with D unresolved. CDR1 is SGHAT, CDR2 FQNNGV, per germline. The CDR3 is made up of 13 amino acids. Trimming stripped 1 base from V and 4 bases from J, with 7 bases between. The chain's CDR3 is CASSLGSTTEAFF. The CDR3 coding sequence is TGTGCCAGCAGCTTAGGGTCGACCACTGAAGCTTTCTTT. Full variable domain (rest looked up from reference TRBV11-2 and TRBJ1-1): EAGVAQSPRYKIIEKRQSVAFWCNPISGHATLYWYQQILGQGPKLLIQFQNNGVVDDSQLPKDRFSAERLKGVDSTLKIQPAKLEDSAVYLCASSLGSTTEAFFGQGTRLTVV.

Regarding this clone: One junction end disagrees with the germline gene, perhaps due to a read error. The V call is TRBV9, the J call TRBJ2-1; 11 bases match TRBD2. This CDR3 spans 13 amino acids. Germline values: CDR1 SGDLS, CDR2 YYNGEE. In nucleotides, the CDR3 is TGTGCCAGCAGCCCTGAAACTAGCGGGAGTTCGGTCTTC. It codes for CASSPETSGSSVF.

The V and J genes are TRBV7-3 and TRBJ2-7, with D possibly TRBD1 on 6 matching bases. Trimming took 0 bases from V and 6 from J, leaving 12 bases between them. This CDR3 contains 14 residues. CDR1 SGHTA and CDR2 FQGTGA come from the germline V gene. The CDR3 sequence is CASSLTTGLTEQYF. The CDR3 DNA is TGTGCCAGCAGCTTAACAACAGGGCTGACCGAGCAGTACTTC.

The chain couples TRBV6-5 to TRBJ2-1, with 8 nucleotides matching TRBD1. V dropped 7 bases and J dropped 7; count of bases not matched to a gene: 9. From germline, CDR1 is MNHEY and CDR2 SVGAGI. The CDR3 loop spans 14 amino acids. This CDR3 reads CASIPPTGGNEQFF. In DNA form, the CDR3 reads TGTGCCAGCATACCTCCTACAGGGGGGAATGAGCAGTTCTTC.

This rearrangement joins TRBV5-8 to TRBJ2-7, with 7 bases aligning to TRBD2. The trim removed 5 bases at V and 0 bases at J, leaving 5 bases unmatched. Germline V gene sequence: CDR1 SGHTS, CDR2 YDEGEE. The CDR3 has 14 residues. In nucleotides, the CDR3 is TGTGCCAGCAGGTTAGCGGGTAGCTCCTACGAGCAGTACTTC. Protein sequence: CASRLAGSSYEQYF. The variable domain in full, with the rest retrieved from reference TRBV5-8 and TRBJ2-7, is EAGVTQSPTHLIKTRGQQATLRCSPISGHTSVYWYQQALGLGLQFLLWYDEGEERNRGNFPPRFSGRQFPNYSSELNVNALELEDSALYLCASRLAGSSYEQYFGPGTRLTVT.

The chain has TRBV5-1 and TRBJ2-1; TRBD2 is a possible D gene (6 bases). The CDR3 consists of 15 residues. V dropped 7 bases and J dropped 4 bases, with 18 bases sitting between them. Germline V gives CDR1 SGHRS, CDR2 YFSETQ. CDR3 residues: CASGGSGTGYNEQFF. CDR3 DNA sequence: TGCGCCAGCGGGGGGTCCGGGACTGGTTACAATGAGCAGTTCTTC.

On this clone itself: Relative to the germline gene, one junction end is altered; a read error may explain this. The V call is TRBV5-4, the J call TRBJ2-1; a possible D gene is TRBD2 (5 bases). The CDR3 is made up of 11 amino acids. The V gene's germline CDR1 is SGHNT and CDR2 YYREEE (reference sequence). CDR3 nucleotides: TGCGGTCCGGGATCCTACAATGAGCAGTTCTTC. It codes for CGPGSYNEQFF.

The chain couples TRBV7-9 to TRBJ2-7, with D possibly being TRBD2 (6 bases). CDR1 is SEHNR, CDR2 FQNEAQ, per germline (reference sequence). Deletions cut 6 bases from V and 5 bases from J, with 8 bases between. The CDR3 has 11 amino acids. The CDR3 protein is CASRGGNEQYF. CDR3 DNA: TGTGCCAGCAGAGGAGGGAACGAGCAGTACTTC. Supplemented by reference TRBV7-9 and TRBJ2-7, the full variable domain reads DTGVSQNPRHKITKRGQNVTFRCDPISEHNRLYWYRQTLGQGPEFLTYFQNEAQLEKSRLLSDRFSAERPKGSFSTLEIQRTEQGDSAMYLCASRGGNEQYFGPGTRLTVT.

This clone was found once. J is TRBJ2-5 and V is TRBV4-3; D may be TRBD1 or TRBD2 (5 bases each). CDR1 and CDR2 from the germline V gene are LGHNA and YSLEER. The ends were cut back, 3 bases at V and 10 bases at J, with 21 bases in the middle. CDR3 length: 15 residues. DNA of the CDR3: TGCGCCAGCAGCCAGGCCGTCCCGGGACCTGGGGGCCAGTACTTC. Translating it yields CASSQAVPGPGGQYF.

The V gene is TRBV7-2, the J gene TRBJ2-7; 11 bases align to TRBD1. Germline-derived CDR1 and CDR2 are SGHTA and FQGNSA. The V gene end was trimmed by 1 base and the J gene end by 3 bases; junction bases not matched to a gene: 2. The CDR3 loop spans 15 amino acids. Written as DNA, the CDR3 is TGTGCCAGCAGCTTAGTGGGACAGGGGGACTACGAGCAGTACTTC. Protein: CASSLVGQGDYEQYF.

V usage is TRBV6-5 and J usage is TRBJ1-1; D is perhaps TRBD1 (6 bases). The CDR3 loop spans 13 amino acids. Trimming removed 7 bases from V and 0 bases from J, with 9 bases in between. Germline loops: CDR1 MNHEY, CDR2 SVGAGI. The DNA of the CDR3 is TGTGCCAGCACGGACAGAATGAACACTGAAGCTTTCTTT. It yields the protein CASTDRMNTEAFF.

CDR3 nucleotides: TGTGCCAGCAGTTTCGGGATGAGGAACACTGAAGCTTTCTTT. This sequence encodes CASSFGMRNTEAFF. The chain carries TRBV28 and TRBJ1-1; D gene unclear. Germline lookup yields CDR1 MDHEN and CDR2 SYDVKM. The CDR3 is 14 amino acids. V lost 3 bases to trimming and J lost 1 base, with 9 bases between them. Combining the CDR3 with reference TRBV28 and TRBJ1-1 gives the whole variable domain DVKVTQSSRYLVKRTGEKVFLECVQDMDHENMFWYRQDPGLGLRLIYFSYDVKMKEKGDIPEGYSVSREKKERFSLILESASTNQTSMYLCASSFGMRNTEAFFGQGTRLTVV.

This chain joins TRBV7-2 and TRBJ2-5, with D hard to call. Trimming pared 5 bases from V and 4 bases from J, leaving 8 bases between. From germline, CDR1 is SGHTA and CDR2 FQGNSA. This CDR3 region has 12 residues. The CDR3 DNA is TGTGCCAGCAGCCACCGGGCAGAGACCCAGTACTTC. Translating it yields CASSHRAETQYF. The full variable domain, in which reference TRBV7-2 and TRBJ2-5 provide the parts outside the CDR3, is GAGVSQSPSNKVTEKGKDVELRCDPISGHTALYWYRQSLGQGLEFLIYFQGNSAPDKSGLPSDRFSAERTGGSVSTLTIQRTQQEDSAVYLCASSHRAETQYFGPGTRLLVL.